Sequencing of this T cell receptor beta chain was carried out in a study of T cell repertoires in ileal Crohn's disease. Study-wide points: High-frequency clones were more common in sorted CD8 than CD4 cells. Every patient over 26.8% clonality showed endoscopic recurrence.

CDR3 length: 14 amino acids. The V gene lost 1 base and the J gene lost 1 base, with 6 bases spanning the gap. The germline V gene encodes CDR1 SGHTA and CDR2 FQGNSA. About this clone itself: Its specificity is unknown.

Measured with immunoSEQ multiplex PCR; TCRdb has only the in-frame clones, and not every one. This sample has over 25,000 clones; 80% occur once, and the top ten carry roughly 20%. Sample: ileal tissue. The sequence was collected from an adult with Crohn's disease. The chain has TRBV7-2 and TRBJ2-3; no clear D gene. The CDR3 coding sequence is TGTGCCAGCAGCTTAGTCCGGGGCACAGATACGCAGTATTTT. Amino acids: CASSLVRGTDTQYF.